This TCR beta chain was profiled in a study of T cell repertoires in cytomegalovirus infection. The overall study: Public TCR beta signatures indicated both CMV infection and matching HLA type.

This clonotype has only a few counts. Its specificity is unknown. This CDR3 is 19 amino acids long. Germline V CDR1 and CDR2: MDHEN, SYDVKM. The V and J ends lost 6 bases and 0 bases, in that order; junction bases with no gene match: 11. TCRdb fed the reads into MiXCR, producing one record per CDR3 protein. The sample contains about half a million distinct CDR3 sequences, roughly a third of which appear only once. The sequenced sample was cultured PBMCs, obtained from culture after CMV antigen stimulation. This sequence was found in a human donor in good health (CMV status not recorded). Some clones in this sample may be carry-over from other donors' samples. The chain joins TRBV28 to TRBJ2-3; 14 positions match TRBD2. CDR3 coding DNA: TGTGCCAGCAGACGCACGGGACTAGCGGGAGCCGGTAGCACAGATACGCAGTATTTT. Its protein product is CASRRTGLAGAGSTDTQYF.